The present TCR beta chain was sequenced within a study of radiotherapy plus CTLA-4 blockade in lung cancer. For the study at large: There were objective responses in roughly 17% of patients, and approximately 30% had disease control.

Profiled with immunoSEQ multiplex PCR; TCRdb holds only in-frame clones, not every one. The repertoire includes approximately 65,000 clones, 70% to 80% of them detected once, and 4% to 5% sits in the top ten. After removal of 3 bases from V and 2 bases from J, the junction contained 6 bases not matched to a gene. The germline V gene encodes CDR1 SNHLY and CDR2 FYNNEI. The CDR3 sequence is 15 residues long. Focal radiation and CTLA-4 blockade (ipilimumab) were tested in chemo-refractory metastatic non-small-cell lung cancer patients. This sequence originates from a human donor with non-small cell lung cancer who had a complete response to radiotherapy plus ipilimumab. The material was peripheral blood, obtained from a patient treated with radiotherapy plus ipilimumab. This sequence joins TRBV2 and TRBJ2-7; TRBD1 matches 8 bases. This chain's CDR3 is CASSDPGGNTYEQYF. The CDR3 DNA reads as TGTGCCAGCAGTGATCCAGGGGGCAATACCTACGAGCAGTACTTC. Full variable domain (rest looked up from reference TRBV2 and TRBJ2-7): EPEVTQTPSHQVTQMGQEVILRCVPISNHLYFYWYRQILGQKVEFLVSFYNNEISEKSEIFDDQFSVERPDGSNFTLKIRSTKLEDSAMYFCASSDPGGNTYEQYFGPGTRLTVT.